The 14 T cell receptor beta chains listed next were all sequenced from one sample in a study of blood T cell repertoires in COVID-19. Clones were sequenced by immunoSEQ multiplex PCR, and TCRdb holds only the in-frame ones, with some missing. The data hold around 150,000 clones, with roughly 77% observed a single time. Sequencing used peripheral blood. The receptors were sampled from a man in his sixties with acute or convalescent COVID-19.

This chain uses TRBV5-6 with TRBJ2-6; the D is unclear. CDR1 is SGHDT and CDR2 is YYEEEE in the germline V gene. CDR3 size: 14 residues. V dropped 2 bases and J dropped 9 bases, with 12 bases sitting between them. The CDR3 loop is CASSFYAGNNVLTF. The CDR3 coding sequence is TGTGCCAGCAGCTTCTATGCAGGAAACAACGTCCTGACTTTC.

The J gene is TRBJ1-1, the V gene TRBV7-8, with a possible D match to TRBD1 (5 bases). The CDR3 consists of 13 residues. V lost 2 bases, J lost 1 base, and 5 bases lay in between. In germline, CDR1 is SGHVS, CDR2 FQNEAQ. CDR3 loop: CASSLQGNTEAFF. The CDR3 coding sequence is TGTGCCAGCAGCTTACAGGGGAACACTGAAGCTTTCTTT.

This chain joins TRBV28 and TRBJ2-7; 8 nucleotides line up with TRBD1. V lost 2 bases and J lost 5; bases outside the gene matches: 8. Germline CDR1 reads MDHEN; CDR2 reads SYDVKM. This CDR3 comprises 15 residues. CDR3 loop: CASSLVAGGNDEQYF. The CDR3 coding sequence is TGTGCCAGCAGTTTAGTGGCAGGGGGCAACGACGAGCAGTACTTC.

The chain links TRBV28 to TRBJ1-2; unclear D gene. The CDR3 covers 14 residues. The germline V gene has CDR1 MDHEN and CDR2 SYDVKM. The V end lost 4 bases, the J end lost 7 bases, and 16 bases lay between the germline ends. Here the CDR3 reads CASSSTDPGGGYTF. The CDR3 nucleotides are TGTGCCAGCAGTTCCACGGACCCGGGAGGTGGCTACACCTTC.

This clone occurred a few times. The genes are TRBV24-1 and TRBJ2-7, with D possibly matching TRBD1 (6 bases). Per germline, CDR1 KGHDR and CDR2 SFDVKD. This CDR3 contains 21 residues. V dropped 5 bases and J dropped 3 bases, with 34 bases sitting between them. The CDR3 here is CATSGPKKGRGRDRFSYEQYF. The DNA of the CDR3 is TGTGCCACCAGTGGCCCAAAAAAGGGCAGGGGCCGTGATAGATTCAGCTACGAGCAGTACTTC.

The rearrangement uses TRBV19 and TRBJ2-1; 9 bases match TRBD1. Germline V CDR1 and CDR2: LNHDA, SQIVND (reference sequence). CDR3 size: 15 residues. Trimming took 5 bases from V and 2 from J; bases not matched to a gene: 4. The CDR3 is CASSPTGGAYNEQFF. CDR3 nucleotide sequence: TGTGCCAGTAGTCCGACAGGGGGGGCCTACAATGAGCAGTTCTTC.

In its sample, this clone was seen once. The CDR3 DNA sequence: TGTGCCAGCAGCTGGGACATACTCTCCTACGAGCAGTACTTC. Its protein is CASSWDILSYEQYF. The chain uses TRBV5-8 and TRBJ2-7; D possibly corresponds to TRBD1 (6 bases). Trimming took off 3 bases at V and 0 bases at J, with 10 bases between the two ends. The CDR3 loop spans 14 amino acids. Germline CDR1 SGHTS, CDR2 YDEGEE.

The chain has TRBV18 and TRBJ1-1; D not resolved. Germline CDR1 is KGHSH and CDR2 is LQKENI. V lost 4 bases and J 2 bases, leaving 11 bases between the germline ends. This CDR3 has 14 residues. For the CDR3, the DNA is TGTGCCAGCTCACTCGCCGCGAAAAACACTGAAGCTTTCTTT. Protein product: CASSLAAKNTEAFF.

CDR3 in DNA: TGCAGTGCTAGTTCCTGGGGGAGGGGTGAATCCTACGAGCAGTACTTC. Translated: CSASSWGRGESYEQYF. V usage is TRBV20-1 and J usage is TRBJ2-7, with 7 bases that match TRBD2. CDR3 length: 16 amino acids. V dropped 3 bases and J dropped 1; count of bases not matched to a gene: 12. Looked up from germline, CDR1 is DFQATT and CDR2 is SNEGSKA (reference sequence).

DNA of the CDR3: TGCAGCACCCGGACGGGAGACGAGCAGTACTTC. This translates into CSTRTGDEQYF. The gene calls are TRBV29-1 and TRBJ2-7, with a tentative D call TRBD2 (6 bases). Trimming cost V 8 bases and J 5 bases, with 13 bases left between them. The CDR3 totals 11 residues. The germline V gene encodes CDR1 SQVTM and CDR2 ANQGSEA.

CDR3 sequence reads: CAPRGIRIANEQFF. The DNA of the CDR3 is TGCGCCCCCCGGGGAATAAGAATTGCCAATGAGCAGTTCTTC. The rearrangement joins TRBV10-2 to TRBJ2-1, with a possible D match to TRBD2 (5 bases). Trimming removed 11 bases from V and 6 bases from J, with 20 bases in between. The V gene's germline CDR1 is WSHSY and CDR2 SAAADI. The CDR3 runs 14 residues.

The J gene is TRBJ2-3, the V gene TRBV9, with 12 bases lining up with TRBD2. The J segment lost 0 bases and the V segment lost 3 bases, leaving 2 bases of the junction unmatched. The germline V gene has CDR1 SGDLS and CDR2 YYNGEE. The CDR3 has 16 residues. CDR3 bases: TGTGCCAGCAGCGGCGGGACTAGCGGGAGCACAGATACGCAGTATTTT. Its protein is CASSGGTSGSTDTQYF.

The V and J genes are TRBV2 and TRBJ1-2; D is unresolved. Trimming took 0 bases from V and 8 from J, leaving 10 bases between them. The CDR3 totals 13 residues. Germline CDR1 is SNHLY and CDR2 is FYNNEI. CDR3 bases: TGTGCCAGCAGTGAAGCGCGCGCCTCGGGCTACACCTTC. This codes for CASSEARASGYTF.

This clone was seen only once. The chain employs TRBV5-1 and TRBJ2-1; 10 nucleotides line up with TRBD2. J gave up 8 bases and V 5 bases, and 7 bases lay outside the gene matches. Germline CDR1 SGHRS, CDR2 YFSETQ. The CDR3 has 14 amino acids. DNA of the CDR3: TGCGCCAGCAGAGCCCCTAGCGGGAGTTATGAGCAGTTCTTC. It codes for CASRAPSGSYEQFF.